Listed below are T cell receptor beta chains from one sample, sequenced in a study of cytomegalovirus exposure and HLA in healthy donors. Clones were read by immunoSEQ multiplex PCR, and TCRdb kept only the in-frame ones, dropping some. The sample has roughly 100,000 clones, approximately 64% seen once. Sequences were obtained from PBMCs. The receptors shown here come from a woman in her 50s in good health and CMV-seronegative. The CDR3 runs from the conserved cysteine through the conserved F or W. The D gene is left open where the match is weak. The listing skips clone size in some rows; elsewhere it reads once, few, many or a size class.

clone_size: few; j_call: TRBJ1-2; d_call: -; v_call: TRBV7-9; cdr3_aa: CSSSAGRGGYTF; cdr3_nt: TGTTCCAGCAGCGCCGGGAGAGGTGGCTACACCTTC
clone_size: few; j_call: TRBJ2-1; d_call: -; v_call: TRBV7-3; cdr3_aa: CASSNKYNEQFF; cdr3_nt: TGTGCCAGCAGCAATAAATACAATGAGCAGTTCTTC
clone_size: -; j_call: TRBJ2-2; d_call: -; v_call: TRBV27; cdr3_aa: CASSLSSSGVTGELFF; cdr3_nt: TGTGCCAGCAGTTTATCGAGTAGCGGAGTCACCGGGGAGCTGTTTTTT
clone_size: -; j_call: TRBJ1-2; d_call: TRBD1; v_call: TRBV6-1; cdr3_aa: CASSERGPGGYTF; cdr3_nt: TGTGCCAGCAGTGAAAGGGGGCCGGGTGGCTACACCTTC
clone_size: -; j_call: TRBJ2-2; d_call: -; v_call: TRBV4-2; cdr3_aa: CASRGLNTGELFF; cdr3_nt: TGTGCCAGCAGGGGACTTAACACCGGGGAGCTGTTTTTT
clone_size: once; j_call: TRBJ1-2; d_call: TRBD1; v_call: TRBV29-1; cdr3_aa: CSVGTGTSGYTF; cdr3_nt: TGCAGCGTAGGGACAGGGACGTCTGGCTACACCTTC
clone_size: few; j_call: TRBJ2-7; d_call: -; v_call: TRBV7-6; cdr3_aa: CASSGPGGVQQYF; cdr3_nt: TGTGCCAGCAGCGGCCCTGGGGGCGTGCAGCAGTACTTC
clone_size: few; j_call: TRBJ1-5; d_call: -; v_call: TRBV19; cdr3_aa: CASSMGQGQPQHF; cdr3_nt: TGTGCCAGTAGTATGGGGCAGGGCCAGCCCCAGCATTTT
clone_size: -; j_call: TRBJ1-5; d_call: -; v_call: TRBV28; cdr3_aa: CASSPDPRGNQPQHF; cdr3_nt: TGTGCCAGCAGTCCCGACCCGCGGGGCAATCAGCCCCAGCATTTT
clone_size: -; j_call: TRBJ2-7; d_call: -; v_call: TRBV15; cdr3_aa: CATSKAGTGNYEQYF; cdr3_nt: TGTGCCACCAGCAAGGCCGGGACTGGAAACTACGAGCAGTACTTC
clone_size: few; j_call: TRBJ1-4; d_call: -; v_call: TRBV29-1; cdr3_aa: CSVTTNEKLFF; cdr3_nt: TGCAGCGTCACAACTAATGAAAAACTGTTTTTT
clone_size: -; j_call: TRBJ2-1; d_call: TRBD2; v_call: TRBV7-6; cdr3_aa: CASSLVAGVTNEQFF; cdr3_nt: TGTGCCAGCAGCTTAGTAGCGGGAGTGACTAATGAGCAGTTCTTC
clone_size: few; j_call: TRBJ2-5; d_call: TRBD2; v_call: TRBV11-2; cdr3_aa: CASSGKSGGQETQYF; cdr3_nt: TGTGCCAGCAGCGGAAAGAGCGGGGGGCAAGAGACCCAGTACTTC
clone_size: -; j_call: TRBJ2-3; d_call: TRBD2; v_call: TRBV11-3; cdr3_aa: CASSLEGGGGWDTQYF; cdr3_nt: TGTGCCAGCAGCCTAGAAGGCGGGGGGGGCTGGGATACGCAGTATTTT
clone_size: few; j_call: TRBJ2-2; d_call: TRBD1; v_call: TRBV9; cdr3_aa: CASSVLSRDRGTGELFF; cdr3_nt: TGTGCCAGCAGCGTACTTAGTCGGGACAGGGGCACCGGGGAGCTGTTTTTT
clone_size: -; j_call: TRBJ2-7; d_call: -; v_call: TRBV18; cdr3_aa: CASSPGTTSYEQYF; cdr3_nt: TGTGCCAGCTCACCAGGGACAACCTCCTACGAGCAGTACTTC
clone_size: -; j_call: TRBJ2-3; d_call: -; v_call: TRBV30; cdr3_aa: CAWSLGVGTDTQYF; cdr3_nt: TGTGCCTGGAGTTTAGGGGTGGGCACAGATACGCAGTATTTT
clone_size: -; j_call: TRBJ1-1; d_call: -; v_call: TRBV6-1; cdr3_aa: CASSDLVQTEAFF; cdr3_nt: TGTGCCAGCAGTGACCTGGTACAGACTGAAGCTTTCTTT
clone_size: few; j_call: TRBJ1-2; d_call: TRBD1; v_call: TRBV2; cdr3_aa: CATKGQGVFNYGYTF; cdr3_nt: TGTGCCACCAAGGGACAGGGGGTTTTTAACTATGGCTACACCTTC
clone_size: -; j_call: TRBJ2-5; d_call: -; v_call: TRBV7-2; cdr3_aa: CASSPGGAGQETQYF; cdr3_nt: TGTGCCAGCAGCCCAGGCGGGGCGGGGCAAGAGACCCAGTACTTC
clone_size: -; j_call: TRBJ2-1; d_call: TRBD2; v_call: TRBV10-3; cdr3_aa: CAISESMKAGDEQFF; cdr3_nt: TGTGCCATCAGTGAGTCGATGAAAGCGGGAGATGAGCAGTTCTTC
clone_size: once; j_call: TRBJ2-1; d_call: TRBD2; v_call: TRBV5-4; cdr3_aa: CASRLTSGGYNEQFF; cdr3_nt: TGTGCCAGCAGACTGACTAGCGGGGGCTACAATGAGCAGTTCTTC
clone_size: -; j_call: TRBJ2-5; d_call: -; v_call: TRBV18; cdr3_aa: CASSPRANQETQYF; cdr3_nt: TGTGCCAGCTCACCACGAGCGAACCAAGAGACCCAGTACTTC
clone_size: -; j_call: TRBJ2-1; d_call: -; v_call: TRBV29-1; cdr3_aa: CSARLDQRGEQFF; cdr3_nt: TGCAGCGCACGACTAGATCAAAGGGGTGAGCAGTTCTTC
clone_size: -; j_call: TRBJ1-1; d_call: -; v_call: TRBV7-9; cdr3_aa: CASSFQMGGTEAFF; cdr3_nt: TGTGCCAGCAGCTTTCAGATGGGAGGCACTGAAGCTTTCTTT
clone_size: -; j_call: TRBJ2-1; d_call: -; v_call: TRBV2; cdr3_aa: CASSLAGTIDEQFF; cdr3_nt: TGTGCCAGCAGTCTCGCGGGAACAATAGATGAGCAGTTCTTC
clone_size: -; j_call: TRBJ1-2; d_call: -; v_call: TRBV5-1; cdr3_aa: CASSATTGFGYGYTF; cdr3_nt: TGCGCCAGCAGCGCTACTACAGGGTTCGGCTATGGCTACACCTTC
clone_size: -; j_call: TRBJ1-2; d_call: -; v_call: TRBV6-1; cdr3_aa: CASSEVRANYGYTF; cdr3_nt: TGTGCCAGCAGTGAAGTTCGCGCTAACTATGGCTACACCTTC
clone_size: -; j_call: TRBJ2-2; d_call: TRBD1; v_call: TRBV5-5; cdr3_aa: CASSIYRDRDTGELFF; cdr3_nt: TGTGCCAGCAGCATTTACCGGGACAGGGACACCGGGGAGCTGTTTTTT
clone_size: -; j_call: TRBJ1-3; d_call: -; v_call: TRBV2; cdr3_aa: CASSRQIGNTIYF; cdr3_nt: TGTGCCAGCAGTAGACAAATCGGAAACACCATATATTTT
clone_size: -; j_call: TRBJ1-4; d_call: -; v_call: TRBV18; cdr3_aa: CASSPGGNEKLFF; cdr3_nt: TGTGCCAGCTCCCCGGGGGGGAATGAAAAACTGTTTTTT
clone_size: -; j_call: TRBJ1-2; d_call: -; v_call: TRBV7-9; cdr3_aa: CASSLGGLGYGYTF; cdr3_nt: TGTGCCAGCAGCTTGGGGGGGCTGGGCTATGGCTACACCTTC
clone_size: -; j_call: TRBJ2-2; d_call: -; v_call: TRBV27; cdr3_aa: CASIKSGTGELFF; cdr3_nt: TGTGCCAGCATAAAATCGGGGACCGGGGAGCTGTTTTTT
clone_size: -; j_call: TRBJ1-5; d_call: -; v_call: TRBV11-2; cdr3_aa: CASSLEGGHQPQHF; cdr3_nt: TGTGCCAGCAGCTTAGAAGGAGGCCATCAGCCCCAGCATTTT
clone_size: -; j_call: TRBJ2-1; d_call: -; v_call: TRBV12-5; cdr3_aa: CATALEVYNEQFF; cdr3_nt: TGTGCTACTGCCCTGGAGGTCTACAATGAGCAGTTCTTC
clone_size: -; j_call: TRBJ1-4; d_call: TRBD1; v_call: TRBV15; cdr3_aa: CATSRVGQGDREKLFF; cdr3_nt: TGTGCCACCAGCAGAGTAGGGCAGGGGGATCGTGAAAAACTGTTTTTT
clone_size: -; j_call: TRBJ1-6; d_call: -; v_call: TRBV27; cdr3_aa: CASRPPGLRGSPLHF; cdr3_nt: TGTGCCAGCAGACCCCCAGGGCTTAGGGGGTCACCCCTCCACTTT
clone_size: -; j_call: TRBJ1-2; d_call: TRBD1; v_call: TRBV30; cdr3_aa: CAWSSYRDRGRSHGYTF; cdr3_nt: TGTGCCTGGAGTTCCTACCGAGACAGGGGGAGGTCGCATGGCTACACCTTC
clone_size: once; j_call: TRBJ2-5; d_call: TRBD1; v_call: TRBV5-1; cdr3_aa: CASRPTGVEETQYF; cdr3_nt: TGCGCCAGCAGACCGACAGGGGTGGAAGAGACCCAGTACTTC
clone_size: -; j_call: TRBJ1-4; d_call: -; v_call: TRBV15; cdr3_aa: CATSRGLGHTNEKLFF; cdr3_nt: TGTGCCACCAGCAGAGGACTGGGACATACTAATGAAAAACTGTTTTTT
clone_size: -; j_call: TRBJ2-7; d_call: TRBD2; v_call: TRBV7-2; cdr3_aa: CASSNRGGGPHEQYF; cdr3_nt: TGTGCCAGCAGCAACCGGGGGGGAGGTCCCCACGAGCAGTACTTC
clone_size: -; j_call: TRBJ1-5; d_call: -; v_call: TRBV6-1; cdr3_aa: CASRGQNNQPQHF; cdr3_nt: TGTGCCAGCAGAGGACAGAACAATCAGCCCCAGCATTTT
clone_size: -; j_call: TRBJ2-7; d_call: -; v_call: TRBV6-5; cdr3_aa: CASKNSAGRHEQYF; cdr3_nt: TGTGCCAGCAAGAACAGCGCGGGCAGGCACGAGCAGTACTTC
clone_size: -; j_call: TRBJ1-5; d_call: -; v_call: TRBV6-1; cdr3_aa: CASSVGALGQQPQHF; cdr3_nt: TGTGCCAGCAGTGTGGGGGCCCTCGGGCAGCAGCCCCAGCATTTT
clone_size: few; j_call: TRBJ2-2; d_call: -; v_call: TRBV28; cdr3_aa: CASSLPHRNTGELFF; cdr3_nt: TGTGCCAGCAGTCTGCCACACCGGAACACCGGGGAGCTGTTTTTT
clone_size: -; j_call: TRBJ1-1; d_call: TRBD1; v_call: TRBV6-5; cdr3_aa: CASKPGQGISEAFF; cdr3_nt: TGTGCCAGCAAACCGGGACAGGGGATATCTGAAGCTTTCTTT
clone_size: -; j_call: TRBJ1-2; d_call: -; v_call: TRBV28; cdr3_aa: CASSLDSYGYTF; cdr3_nt: TGTGCCAGCAGTCTCGACAGTTATGGCTACACCTTC
clone_size: -; j_call: TRBJ2-7; d_call: TRBD1; v_call: TRBV25-1; cdr3_aa: CASSDFPRQGDNSHEQYF; cdr3_nt: TGTGCCAGCAGTGATTTCCCCCGACAGGGCGATAATTCCCACGAGCAGTACTTC